Each of the 30 T cell receptor beta chains below was sequenced from the same sample in a study of identical twins. Using its own MiXCR run on the 5' RACE reads, TCRdb lists one record per CDR3 protein. The top ten clones hold 10% to 15% of a sample with approximately 410,000 distinct CDR3 sequences, 18% of them seen once. Material: naive T cells sorted from blood. The origin of the receptors is a man aged 50-59 years in good health.

V gene TRBV7-2 combines with J gene TRBJ2-2; no clear D. Germline CDR1 is SGHTA and CDR2 is FQGNSA. The CDR3 spans 15 residues. Deletions cut 5 bases from V and 5 bases from J, with 15 bases between. The CDR3: CASSPRSRDTGELFF. CDR3 nucleotides: TGTGCCAGCAGCCCGAGGAGTAGGGATACCGGGGAGCTGTTTTTT.

This clonotype turned up a few times. The CDR3 here is CATSRVLQRRIYEQYF. The CDR3 DNA is TGTGCCACCAGCAGAGTCCTTCAGAGGAGGATCTACGAGCAGTACTTC. The chain carries TRBV15 and TRBJ2-7; weak D call: TRBD2 (5 bases). The CDR3 consists of 16 residues. In germline, CDR1 is LNHNV, CDR2 YYDKDF (reference sequence). Trimming took off 1 base at V and 3 bases at J, with 16 bases between the two ends.

This clonotype has ten or more counts. The chain employs TRBV6-2 or TRBV6-3 and TRBJ2-1; tentatively, D is TRBD2 (5 bases). The V gene's germline CDR1 is MNHEY and CDR2 SVGEGT. CDR3 length: 13 amino acids. Trimming removed 6 bases from V and 5 bases from J, with 11 bases in between. This CDR3 reads CASSSTSDNEQFF. CDR3 DNA: TGTGCCAGCAGCAGTACTAGTGACAATGAGCAGTTCTTC.

This clonotype has a handful of counts. The chain recombines TRBV27 with TRBJ2-3; 11 bases fit TRBD2. The trim removed 2 bases at V and 7 bases at J, leaving 5 bases unmatched. Germline CDR1 MNHEY, CDR2 SMNVEV (reference sequence). This CDR3 spans 15 amino acids. In DNA, the CDR3 is TGTGCCAGCAGTTTAGGGGGACTAGCGGTGAATACGCAGTATTTT. Translating it yields CASSLGGLAVNTQYF.

This clonotype was detected many times. The chain joins TRBV5-6 to TRBJ2-7, with D unclear. The CDR3 is 11 amino acids. Trimming took off 3 bases at V and 4 bases at J, with 5 bases between the two ends. From germline, CDR1 is SGHDT and CDR2 YYEEEE. The CDR3 here is CASSSYYEQYF. The CDR3 DNA follows: TGTGCCAGCAGCTCATATTACGAGCAGTACTTC.

There are many counts of this clonotype. The rearrangement joins TRBV5-1 to TRBJ2-1; 8 nucleotides line up with TRBD2. The germline V gene has CDR1 SGHRS and CDR2 YFSETQ. There are 14 residues in the CDR3. The ends lost 0 bases at V and 8 bases at J; junction bases unmatched: 4. The DNA for the CDR3 is TGCGCCAGCAGCTTGGCTGCGACTAGCGATGAGCAGTTCTTC. This translates into CASSLAATSDEQFF.

The chain recombines TRBV6-5 with TRBJ1-2; D is possibly TRBD1 (6 bases). CDR1 MNHEY and CDR2 SVGAGI come from the germline V gene. The CDR3 length is 12 residues. Trimming left V 7 bases short and J 5 bases short, with 11 bases between. CDR3 amino acids: CASTGAGYGYTF. CDR3 sequence (DNA): TGTGCCAGCACAGGGGCTGGGTATGGCTACACCTTC.

This clonotype was seen at least ten times. The V and J genes are TRBV28 and TRBJ2-7; D gene ambiguous. CDR3 length: 15 residues. Trimming shortened V by 3 bases and J by 2 bases, and 14 bases separated the two germline ends. Germline values: CDR1 MDHEN, CDR2 SYDVKM. The CDR3 DNA sequence: TGTGCCAGCAGTTTTCAAGGTAGCAGAACCTACGAGCAGTACTTC. The encoded protein is CASSFQGSRTYEQYF.

This clonotype was observed at least ten times. This sequence joins TRBV12-3 or TRBV12-4 and TRBJ2-1; weak D call: TRBD1 (6 bases). Trimming pared 4 bases from V and 8 bases from J, leaving 9 bases between. The CDR3 extends over 12 amino acids. The CDR3 spells CASSSQGYEQFF. CDR3 nucleotides: TGTGCCAGCAGTTCACAGGGCTATGAGCAGTTCTTC.

V usage is TRBV4-1 and J usage is TRBJ2-5; weak D call: TRBD2 (5 bases). Germline lookup yields CDR1 MGHRA and CDR2 YSYEKL. With 0 bases removed from V and 1 base from J, the gap between germline ends came to 6 bases. CDR3 size: 14 residues. CDR3 residues: CASSQEEVQETQYF. The CDR3 coding sequence is TGCGCCAGCAGCCAAGAGGAGGTCCAAGAGACCCAGTACTTC.

The gene calls are TRBV20-1 and TRBJ2-3; D gene ambiguous. The CDR3 is 12 residues long. In germline, CDR1 is DFQATT, CDR2 SNEGSKA (reference sequence). V lost 5 bases and J 6 bases, leaving 12 bases between the germline ends. The CDR3 here is CSAHRLSDTQYF. The DNA of the CDR3 is TGCAGTGCTCATAGGCTTAGTGATACGCAGTATTTT.

This clonotype was seen just once. The gene calls are TRBV7-6 and TRBJ1-2; D ambiguous. The CDR3 totals 15 residues. Trimming took off 5 bases at V and 0 bases at J, with 13 bases between the two ends. The germline V gene has CDR1 SGHVS and CDR2 FNYEAQ. CDR3 protein: CASSPGLVSNYGYTF. CDR3 in DNA: TGTGCCAGCAGCCCCGGACTGGTCTCTAACTATGGCTACACCTTC.

J is TRBJ2-2 and V is TRBV6-5; no clear D. The V gene's germline CDR1 is MNHEY and CDR2 SVGAGI. Trimming removed 0 bases at V and 5 bases at J, with 7 bases between. The CDR3 consists of 14 residues. CDR3 in amino acids: CASSYSIRTGELFF. The DNA of the CDR3 is TGTGCCAGCAGTTACTCGATTCGAACCGGGGAGCTGTTTTTT.

The V and J genes are TRBV5-1 and TRBJ2-2, with 7 bases fitting TRBD1. The CDR3 covers 16 residues. From germline, CDR1 is SGHRS and CDR2 YFSETQ. The J segment lost 2 bases and the V segment lost 5 bases, leaving 9 bases of the junction unmatched. The CDR3 here is CASRPDRDRNTGELFF. For the CDR3, the DNA is TGCGCCAGCAGGCCGGACCGGGACAGAAACACCGGGGAGCTGTTTTTT.

This clonotype was recorded a few times. The gene calls are TRBV7-2 and TRBJ2-3; 11 nucleotides match TRBD2. This CDR3 is 16 amino acids long. V lost 5 bases, J lost 1 base, and 5 bases stayed unmatched. Germline CDR1 SGHTA, CDR2 FQGNSA. The CDR3 protein is CASSPSGLAGTDTQYF. CDR3 DNA: TGTGCCAGCAGCCCCTCGGGACTAGCGGGCACAGATACGCAGTATTTT.

The chain couples TRBV5-1 to TRBJ2-3; D gene unclear. The CDR3 runs to 14 residues. Germline values: CDR1 SGHRS, CDR2 YFSETQ. Trimming left V 0 bases short and J 0 bases short, with 5 bases between. The CDR3 is CASSLAPSTDTQYF. The CDR3 DNA reads as TGCGCCAGCAGCTTGGCGCCCAGCACAGATACGCAGTATTTT.

This clonotype appeared many times. The chain employs TRBV5-1 and TRBJ2-7, with a tentative D call TRBD1 (5 bases). This CDR3 region has 14 residues. V was shortened by 2 bases and J by 4 bases, with 13 bases between the two germline ends. The germline CDR1 and CDR2 sequences are SGHRS and YFSETQ. The CDR3 nucleotides are TGCGCCAGCAGCTTCCAGGCAGGGAAGTACGAGCAGTACTTC. As protein: CASSFQAGKYEQYF.

This clonotype came up a few times. The chain couples TRBV5-1 to TRBJ2-5; maybe TRBD1 (6 bases). The CDR3 has 14 amino acids. The V end lost 4 bases, the J end lost 0 bases, and 10 bases lay between the germline ends. Germline loops: CDR1 SGHRS, CDR2 YFSETQ. The CDR3 DNA reads TGCGCCAGCAGCCCGCAGGGGTACCAAGAGACCCAGTACTTC. This sequence encodes CASSPQGYQETQYF.

The chain has TRBV20-1 and TRBJ1-1; a weak D match, TRBD1 (5 bases). V gave up 6 bases and J gave up 4 bases, with 18 bases separating them. Per the germline V gene, CDR1 is DFQATT and CDR2 is SNEGSKA (reference sequence). The CDR3 totals 14 residues. The CDR3 region is CSAPTDSGRTEAFF. CDR3 in DNA: TGCAGTGCCCCAACAGACAGTGGACGCACTGAAGCTTTCTTT.

The chain couples TRBV19 to TRBJ2-2; a possible D gene is TRBD2 (7 bases). Germline V CDR1 and CDR2: LNHDA, SQIVND (reference sequence). CDR3 size: 14 residues. The V end lost 4 bases, the J end lost 6 bases, and 12 bases lay between the germline ends. The CDR3 sequence: CASSNEGGSGELFF. DNA of the CDR3: TGTGCCAGTAGTAACGAGGGGGGGTCCGGGGAGCTGTTTTTT.

The rearrangement uses TRBV20-1 and TRBJ2-1; D is perhaps TRBD2 (6 bases). CDR1 is DFQATT and CDR2 is SNEGSKA in the germline V gene (reference sequence). Trimming cost V 5 bases and J 5 bases, with 16 bases left between them. This CDR3 has 14 residues. The CDR3 loop reads CSAEPLGGDNEQFF. The CDR3 DNA sequence: TGCAGTGCTGAACCTCTGGGAGGAGACAATGAGCAGTTCTTC.

The gene calls are TRBV29-1 and TRBJ2-5; 10 nucleotides line up with TRBD1. Germline V gene data show CDR1 as SQVTM and CDR2 as ANQGSEA. CDR3 length: 14 residues. V was pared by 6 bases and J by 3 bases, with 7 bases of the junction left unmatched. In DNA form, the CDR3 reads TGCAGCGTCAATCCCGGGACAGGGGAAGAGACCCAGTACTTC. Its translation: CSVNPGTGEETQYF. The whole variable domain, remainder taken from reference TRBV29-1 and TRBJ2-5, is SAVISQKPSRDICQRGTSLTIQCQVDSQVTMMFWYRQQPGQSLTLIATANQGSEATYESGFVIDKFPISRPNLTFSTLTVSNMSPEDSSIYLCSVNPGTGEETQYFGPGTRLLVL.

This clonotype was seen a handful of times. The chain carries TRBV6-2 or TRBV6-3 and TRBJ2-4; D is perhaps TRBD1 (6 bases). Deletions cut 6 bases from V and 2 bases from J, with 20 bases between. Germline values: CDR1 MNHEY, CDR2 SVGEGT. The CDR3 is 17 residues long. The CDR3 nucleotides are TGTGCCAGCAGCAAACCGCAGGGGAAGATGACCAAAAACATTCAGTACTTC. Translated, it gives CASSKPQGKMTKNIQYF.

The CDR3 sequence: CASSPGTAYQETQYF. The CDR3 nucleotides are TGCGCCAGCAGCCCCGGGACAGCTTACCAAGAGACCCAGTACTTC. The V gene is TRBV5-1, the J gene TRBJ2-5; TRBD1 aligns across 7 bases. CDR1 SGHRS and CDR2 YFSETQ come from the germline V gene. Trimming took 4 bases from V and 0 from J; bases not matched to a gene: 6. CDR3 size: 15 residues.

This clonotype was counted at least ten times. The chain joins TRBV12-3 or TRBV12-4 to TRBJ1-5; D is possibly TRBD1 (6 bases). Trimming took 2 bases from V and 4 from J, leaving 12 bases between them. This CDR3 spans 15 amino acids. The CDR3 DNA follows: TGTGCCAGCAGTTTAAGGGGGACGGGGAATCAGCCCCAGCATTTT. This translates into CASSLRGTGNQPQHF.

The sample holds many counts of this clonotype. The rearrangement joins TRBV7-9 to TRBJ1-6, with no clear D. This CDR3 region has 14 residues. Trimming stripped 1 base from V and 7 bases from J, with 8 bases between. Germline CDR1 is SEHNR and CDR2 is FQNEAQ (reference sequence). The CDR3 sequence: CASSLGRPNSPLHF. CDR3 nucleotides: TGTGCCAGCAGCTTAGGCAGGCCCAATTCACCCCTCCACTTT.

The V and J genes are TRBV6-1 and TRBJ1-5; D remains unclear. Between the trimmed V and J ends, which lost 6 bases and 4 bases, there was a span of 4 bases. This CDR3 is 11 amino acids long. The V gene's germline CDR1 is MNHNS and CDR2 SASEGT. DNA for the CDR3: TGTGCCAGCAGCGGAAATCAGCCCCAGCATTTT. As protein: CASSGNQPQHF.

The chain couples TRBV5-1 to TRBJ2-7, with TRBD1 identical over 7 bases. Germline trimming cut 2 bases from V and 0 bases from J; bases unmatched to any gene: 2. The CDR3 spans 14 residues. Germline assignment: CDR1 SGHRS and CDR2 YFSETQ. CDR3 protein: CASSFWDSSYEQYF. The CDR3 nucleotides read TGCGCCAGCAGCTTTTGGGACAGCTCCTACGAGCAGTACTTC.

This clonotype was seen many times. V is TRBV20-1 and J is TRBJ2-1; a possible D gene is TRBD1 (6 bases). This CDR3 comprises 13 residues. Germline values: CDR1 DFQATT, CDR2 SNEGSKA (reference sequence). V lost 6 bases and J lost 6, with 15 bases in between. The CDR3 bases are TGCAGTGCCGACCCGGACAGTCTCAATGAGCAGTTCTTC. Its translation is CSADPDSLNEQFF.

In the case of this clonotype: This may stem from a read error, because a much larger clone lies one nucleotide away. The chain employs TRBV20-1 and TRBJ2-1, with D unclear. Trimming removed 0 bases from V and 2 bases from J, with 17 bases in between. Germline V gives CDR1 DFQATT, CDR2 SNEGSKA (reference sequence). The CDR3 has 17 amino acids. The CDR3: CSARDIYDPRTYNEQFF. As DNA, the CDR3 is TGCAGTGCTAGAGATATTTACGACCCCCGGACCTACAATGAGCAGTTCTTC.